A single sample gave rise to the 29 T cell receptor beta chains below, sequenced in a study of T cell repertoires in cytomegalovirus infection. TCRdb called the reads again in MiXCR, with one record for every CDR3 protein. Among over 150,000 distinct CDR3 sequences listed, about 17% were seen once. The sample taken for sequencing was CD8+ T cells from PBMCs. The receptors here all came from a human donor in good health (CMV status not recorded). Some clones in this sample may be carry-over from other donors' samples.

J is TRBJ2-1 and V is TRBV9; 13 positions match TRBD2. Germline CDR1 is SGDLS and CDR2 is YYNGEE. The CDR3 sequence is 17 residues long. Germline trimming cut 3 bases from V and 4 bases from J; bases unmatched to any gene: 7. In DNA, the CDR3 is TGTGCCAGCAGCGCACCGAGGGGACTAGCGGGATACAATGAGCAGTTCTTC. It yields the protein CASSAPRGLAGYNEQFF.

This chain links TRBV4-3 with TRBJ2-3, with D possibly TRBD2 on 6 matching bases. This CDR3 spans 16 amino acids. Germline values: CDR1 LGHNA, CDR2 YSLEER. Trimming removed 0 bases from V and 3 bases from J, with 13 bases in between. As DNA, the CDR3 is TGCGCCAGCAGCCAAGATACCGCAGGGAGGACAGATACGCAGTATTTT. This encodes CASSQDTAGRTDTQYF.

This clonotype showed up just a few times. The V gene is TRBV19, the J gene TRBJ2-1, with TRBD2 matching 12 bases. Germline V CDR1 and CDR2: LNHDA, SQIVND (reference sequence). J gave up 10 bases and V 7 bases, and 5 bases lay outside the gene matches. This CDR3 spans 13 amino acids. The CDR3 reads CASTSGGAGEQFF. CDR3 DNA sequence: TGTGCCAGTACTAGCGGGGGGGCCGGGGAGCAGTTCTTC.

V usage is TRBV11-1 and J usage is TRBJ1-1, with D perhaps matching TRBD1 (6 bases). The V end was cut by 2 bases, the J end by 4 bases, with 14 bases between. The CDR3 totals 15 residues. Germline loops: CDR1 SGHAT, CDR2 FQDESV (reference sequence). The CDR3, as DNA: TGTGCCAGCAGCTTAAAGAGGGGGGCAAGCACTGAAGCTTTCTTT. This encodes CASSLKRGASTEAFF.

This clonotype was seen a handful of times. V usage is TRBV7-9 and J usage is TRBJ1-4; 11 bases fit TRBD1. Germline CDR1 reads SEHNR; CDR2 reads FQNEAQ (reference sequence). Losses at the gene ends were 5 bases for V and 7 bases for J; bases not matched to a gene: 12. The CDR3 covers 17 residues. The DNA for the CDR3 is TGTGCCAGCAGCCCGTTGGACAGGGGGCCACCGGGTGAAAAACTGTTTTTT. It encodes CASSPLDRGPPGEKLFF. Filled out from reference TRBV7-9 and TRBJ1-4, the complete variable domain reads DTGVSQNPRHKITKRGQNVTFRCDPISEHNRLYWYRQTLGQGPEFLTYFQNEAQLEKSRLLSDRFSAERPKGSFSTLEIQRTEQGDSAMYLCASSPLDRGPPGEKLFFGSGTQLSVL.

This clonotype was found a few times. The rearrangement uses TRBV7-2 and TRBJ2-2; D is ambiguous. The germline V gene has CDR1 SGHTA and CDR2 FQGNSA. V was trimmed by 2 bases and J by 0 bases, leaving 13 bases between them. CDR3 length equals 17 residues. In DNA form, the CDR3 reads TGTGCCAGCAGCTTAATCCTACGCGTGGCGAACACCGGGGAGCTGTTTTTT. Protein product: CASSLILRVANTGELFF.

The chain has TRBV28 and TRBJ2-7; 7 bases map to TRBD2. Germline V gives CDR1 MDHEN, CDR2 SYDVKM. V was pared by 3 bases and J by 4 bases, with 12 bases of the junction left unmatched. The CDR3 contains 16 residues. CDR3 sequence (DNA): TGTGCCAGCAGTTTTAGCGGGCGGGGGAGCCCGTACGAGCAGTACTTC. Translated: CASSFSGRGSPYEQYF.

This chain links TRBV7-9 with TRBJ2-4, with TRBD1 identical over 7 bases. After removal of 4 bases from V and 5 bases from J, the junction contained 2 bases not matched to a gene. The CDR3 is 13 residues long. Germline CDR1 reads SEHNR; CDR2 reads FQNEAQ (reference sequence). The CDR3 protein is CASSSGTENIQYF. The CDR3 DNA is TGTGCCAGCAGCTCGGGGACAGAAAACATTCAGTACTTC.

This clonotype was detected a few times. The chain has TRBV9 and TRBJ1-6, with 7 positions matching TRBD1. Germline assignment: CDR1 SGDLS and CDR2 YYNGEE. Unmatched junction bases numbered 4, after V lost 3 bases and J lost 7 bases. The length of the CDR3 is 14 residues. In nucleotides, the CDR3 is TGTGCCAGCAGCGACGGGACAGCCAATTCACCCCTCCACTTT. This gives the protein CASSDGTANSPLHF.

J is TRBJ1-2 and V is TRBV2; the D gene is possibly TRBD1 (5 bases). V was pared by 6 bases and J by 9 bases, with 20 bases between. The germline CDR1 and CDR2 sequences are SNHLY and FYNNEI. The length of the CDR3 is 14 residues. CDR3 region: CASSEYRISMSYTF. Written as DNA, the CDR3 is TGTGCCAGCAGCGAATACAGGATCTCCATGAGCTACACCTTC.

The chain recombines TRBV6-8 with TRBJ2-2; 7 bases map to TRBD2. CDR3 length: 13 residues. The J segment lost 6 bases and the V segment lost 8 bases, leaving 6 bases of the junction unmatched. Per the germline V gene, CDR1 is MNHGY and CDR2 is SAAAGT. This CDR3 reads CASRTGGAGELFF. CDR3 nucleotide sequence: TGTGCCAGCCGAACGGGAGGTGCCGGGGAGCTGTTTTTT.

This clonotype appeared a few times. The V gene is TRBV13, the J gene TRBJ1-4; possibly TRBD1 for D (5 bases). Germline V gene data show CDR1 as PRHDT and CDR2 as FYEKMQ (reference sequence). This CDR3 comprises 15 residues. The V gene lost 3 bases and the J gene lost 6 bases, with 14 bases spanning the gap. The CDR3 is CASSFRRRADEKLFF. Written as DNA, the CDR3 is TGTGCCAGCAGCTTCCGACGCAGGGCAGATGAAAAACTGTTTTTT.

In DNA form, the CDR3 reads TGTGCCAGCAGTTACTTACAGGGCCCAGATACGCAGTATTTT. Protein product: CASSYLQGPDTQYF. The rearrangement joins TRBV6-5 to TRBJ2-3; possibly TRBD1 for D (6 bases). This CDR3 contains 14 residues. Germline CDR1 MNHEY, CDR2 SVGAGI. V was pared by 1 base and J by 4 bases, with 9 bases between.

Here the CDR3 reads CAISESSGGSWEQYF. For the CDR3, the DNA is TGTGCCATCAGTGAGTCATCGGGGGGAAGTTGGGAGCAGTACTTC. The genes are TRBV10-3 and TRBJ2-7, with TRBD2 matching over 7 bases. Germline lookup yields CDR1 ENHRY and CDR2 SYGVKD. Trimming took 0 bases from V and 7 from J; bases not matched to a gene: 9. The CDR3 has 15 residues.

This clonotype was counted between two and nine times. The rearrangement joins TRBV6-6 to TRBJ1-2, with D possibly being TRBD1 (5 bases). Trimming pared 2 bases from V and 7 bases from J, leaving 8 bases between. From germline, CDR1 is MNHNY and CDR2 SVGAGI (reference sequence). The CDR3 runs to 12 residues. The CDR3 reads CASSYGQSGYTF. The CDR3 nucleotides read TGTGCCAGCAGTTACGGACAAAGTGGCTACACCTTC.

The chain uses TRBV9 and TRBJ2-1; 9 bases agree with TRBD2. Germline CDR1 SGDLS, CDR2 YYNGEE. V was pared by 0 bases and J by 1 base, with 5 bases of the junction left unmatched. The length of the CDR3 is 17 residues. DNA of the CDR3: TGTGCCAGCAGCGTAGATCTTAGCGGGGGTTCCTACAATGAGCAGTTCTTC. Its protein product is CASSVDLSGGSYNEQFF.

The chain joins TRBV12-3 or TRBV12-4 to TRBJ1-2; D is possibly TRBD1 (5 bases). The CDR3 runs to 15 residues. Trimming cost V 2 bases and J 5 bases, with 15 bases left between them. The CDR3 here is CASSLSPKGLYGYTF. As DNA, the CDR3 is TGTGCCAGCAGTTTATCCCCCAAGGGGTTATATGGCTACACCTTC.

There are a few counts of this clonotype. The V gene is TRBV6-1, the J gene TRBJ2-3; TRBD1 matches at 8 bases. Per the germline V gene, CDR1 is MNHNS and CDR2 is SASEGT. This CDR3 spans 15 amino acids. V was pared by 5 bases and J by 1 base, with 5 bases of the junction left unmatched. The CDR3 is CASSSTGQGTDTQYF. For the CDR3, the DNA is TGTGCCAGCAGTTCCACGGGACAGGGCACAGATACGCAGTATTTT.

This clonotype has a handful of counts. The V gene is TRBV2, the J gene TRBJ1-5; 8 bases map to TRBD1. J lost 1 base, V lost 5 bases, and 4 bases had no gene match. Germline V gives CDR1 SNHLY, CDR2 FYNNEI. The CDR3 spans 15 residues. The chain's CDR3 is CASSPWTGSNQPQHF. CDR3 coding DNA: TGTGCCAGCAGTCCCTGGACAGGGAGCAATCAGCCCCAGCATTTT.

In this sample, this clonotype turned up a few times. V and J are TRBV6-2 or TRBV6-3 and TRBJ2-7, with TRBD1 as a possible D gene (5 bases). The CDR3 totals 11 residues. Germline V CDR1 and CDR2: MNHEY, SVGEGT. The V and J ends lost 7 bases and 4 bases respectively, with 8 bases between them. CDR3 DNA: TGTGCCAGCAAAGGGGCATACGAGCAGTACTTC. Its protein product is CASKGAYEQYF.

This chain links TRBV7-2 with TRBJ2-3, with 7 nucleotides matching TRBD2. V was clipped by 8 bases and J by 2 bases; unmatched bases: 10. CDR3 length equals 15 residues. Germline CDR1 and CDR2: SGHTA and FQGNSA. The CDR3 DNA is TGTGCCAGCTTGGGCTGGGCGGGGGACACAGATACGCAGTATTTT. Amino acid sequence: CASLGWAGDTDTQYF.

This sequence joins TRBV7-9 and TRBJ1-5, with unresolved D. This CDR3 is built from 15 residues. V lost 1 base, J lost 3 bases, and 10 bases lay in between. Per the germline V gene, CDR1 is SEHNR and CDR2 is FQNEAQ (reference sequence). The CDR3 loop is CASSLVAGYNQPQHF. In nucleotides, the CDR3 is TGTGCCAGCAGCTTAGTGGCGGGATACAATCAGCCCCAGCATTTT.

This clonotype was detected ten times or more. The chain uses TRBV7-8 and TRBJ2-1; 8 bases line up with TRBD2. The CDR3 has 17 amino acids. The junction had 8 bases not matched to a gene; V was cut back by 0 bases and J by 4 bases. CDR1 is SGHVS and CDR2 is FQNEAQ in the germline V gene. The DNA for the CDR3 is TGTGCCAGCAGCTTAGCGCAGTCTAGCGGGCCTTACAATGAGCAGTTCTTC. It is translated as CASSLAQSSGPYNEQFF.

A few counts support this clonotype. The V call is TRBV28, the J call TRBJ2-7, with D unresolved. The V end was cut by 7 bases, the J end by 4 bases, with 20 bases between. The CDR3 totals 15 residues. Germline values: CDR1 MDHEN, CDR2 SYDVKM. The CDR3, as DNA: TGTGCCAGCACCGAACCGGGCCTCCATGCGTACGAGCAGTACTTC. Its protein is CASTEPGLHAYEQYF.

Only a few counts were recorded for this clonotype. The CDR3 is CASSPRDNRINTIYF. CDR3 nucleotides: TGTGCCAGCAGCCCAAGGGACAACCGGATAAACACCATATATTTT. The chain links TRBV7-2 to TRBJ1-3, with D possibly being TRBD1 (6 bases). Per the germline V gene, CDR1 is SGHTA and CDR2 is FQGNSA. The CDR3 has 15 residues. Deletions cut 5 bases from V and 6 bases from J, with 17 bases between.

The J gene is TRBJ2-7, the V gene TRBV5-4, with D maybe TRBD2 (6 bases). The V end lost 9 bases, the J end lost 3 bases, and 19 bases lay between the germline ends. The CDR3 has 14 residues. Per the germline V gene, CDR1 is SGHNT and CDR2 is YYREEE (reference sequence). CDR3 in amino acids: CATHSFGRNYEQYF. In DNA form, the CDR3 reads TGTGCCACCCATAGCTTCGGGAGAAACTACGAGCAGTACTTC.

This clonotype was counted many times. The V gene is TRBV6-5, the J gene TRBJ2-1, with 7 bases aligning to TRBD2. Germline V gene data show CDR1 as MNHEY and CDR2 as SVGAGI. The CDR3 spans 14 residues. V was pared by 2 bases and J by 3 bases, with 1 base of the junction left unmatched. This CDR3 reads CASSYASGYNEQFF. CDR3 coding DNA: TGTGCCAGCAGTTACGCTAGCGGCTACAATGAGCAGTTCTTC.

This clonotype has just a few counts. CDR3 in DNA: TGCGCCAGCAGCCAAGAAGAAGGGGGGGTCCGGGAAAAACTGTTTTTT. Residues: CASSQEEGGVREKLFF. The rearrangement uses TRBV4-1 and TRBJ1-4; D might be TRBD1 (6 bases). The CDR3 is made up of 16 amino acids. CDR1 MGHRA and CDR2 YSYEKL come from the germline V gene. The V gene lost 0 bases and the J gene lost 8 bases, with 16 bases spanning the gap.

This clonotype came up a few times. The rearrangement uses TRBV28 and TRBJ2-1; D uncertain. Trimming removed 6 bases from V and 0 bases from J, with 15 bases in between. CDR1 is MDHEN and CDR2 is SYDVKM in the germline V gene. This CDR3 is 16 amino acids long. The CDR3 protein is CASRTLLSSSYNEQFF. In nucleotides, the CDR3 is TGTGCCAGCAGAACCCTCCTCTCCTCCTCCTACAATGAGCAGTTCTTC.